This TCR beta chain was captured by sequencing in a study of blood T cell repertoires in COVID-19. The method was immunoSEQ multiplex PCR; TCRdb's version includes in-frame clones alone and lacks a portion of them. The sample gives 140,000 to 150,000 clones, 87% of which show up once; 0.8% to 0.95% is in the top ten. The CDR3 is 13 amino acids. With 3 bases removed from V and 3 bases from J, the gap between germline ends came to 8 bases. CDR1 is KGHSH and CDR2 is LQKENI in the germline V gene. The chain carries TRBV18 and TRBJ1-2, with D maybe TRBD1 (5 bases). Sample: peripheral blood. This sequence originates from a woman in her 50s with acute or convalescent COVID-19. The DNA for the CDR3 is TGTGCCAGCTCACCGGGCAGGGACTATGGCTACACCTTC. Encoded protein: CASSPGRDYGYTF.